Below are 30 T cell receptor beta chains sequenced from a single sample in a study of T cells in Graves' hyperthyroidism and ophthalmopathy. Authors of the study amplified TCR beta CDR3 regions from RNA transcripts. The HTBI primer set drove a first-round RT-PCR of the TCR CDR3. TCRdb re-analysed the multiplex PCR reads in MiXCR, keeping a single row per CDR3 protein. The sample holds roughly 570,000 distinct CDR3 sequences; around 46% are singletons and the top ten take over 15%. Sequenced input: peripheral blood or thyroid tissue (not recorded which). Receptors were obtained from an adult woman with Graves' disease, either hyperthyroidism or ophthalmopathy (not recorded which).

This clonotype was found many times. The CDR3 protein is CASSLAGHGSTRMETQYF. The CDR3 DNA reads as TGTGCCAGCAGCTTGGCTGGACACGGCAGCACTAGGATGGAGACCCAGTACTTC. The V gene is TRBV5-8, the J gene TRBJ2-5; perhaps D is TRBD1 or TRBD2 (5 bases each). Germline V gene sequence: CDR1 SGHTS, CDR2 YDEGEE. The germline V and J ends were trimmed by 0 bases and 5 bases, with 23 bases remaining between them. The CDR3 spans 18 residues.

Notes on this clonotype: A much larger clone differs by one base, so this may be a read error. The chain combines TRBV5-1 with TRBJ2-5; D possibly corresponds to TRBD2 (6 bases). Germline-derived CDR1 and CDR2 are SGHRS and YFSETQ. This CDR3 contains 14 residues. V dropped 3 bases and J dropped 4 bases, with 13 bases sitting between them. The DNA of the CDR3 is TGCGCCAGCAGCTCGGAGGGGTTTGGAGAGACCCAGTACTTC. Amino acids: CASSSEGFGETQYF.

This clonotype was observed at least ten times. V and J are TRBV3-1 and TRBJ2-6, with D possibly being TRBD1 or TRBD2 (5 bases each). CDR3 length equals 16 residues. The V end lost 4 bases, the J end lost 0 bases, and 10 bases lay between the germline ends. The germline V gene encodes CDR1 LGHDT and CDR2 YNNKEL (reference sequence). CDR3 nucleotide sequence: TGTGCCAGCAGCCCGGGACCAAACTCTGGGGCCAACGTCCTGACTTTC. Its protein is CASSPGPNSGANVLTF.

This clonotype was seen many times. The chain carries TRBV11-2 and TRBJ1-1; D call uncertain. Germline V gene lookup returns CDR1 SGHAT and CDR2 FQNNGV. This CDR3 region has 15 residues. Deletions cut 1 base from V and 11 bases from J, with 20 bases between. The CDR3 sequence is CASSLGGWPPLGAFF. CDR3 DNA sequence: TGTGCCAGCAGCTTAGGAGGTTGGCCCCCTTTGGGGGCTTTCTTT.

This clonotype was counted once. The CDR3 spells CASSFGADTTYEQYF. In nucleotides, the CDR3 is TGTGCCAGCAGCTTTGGGGCAGACACCACCTACGAGCAGTACTTC. The chain has TRBV7-2 and TRBJ2-7, with a tentative D call TRBD1 (5 bases). The germline V gene has CDR1 SGHTA and CDR2 FQGNSA. Trimming cost V 3 bases and J 2 bases, with 14 bases left between them. The CDR3 consists of 15 residues.

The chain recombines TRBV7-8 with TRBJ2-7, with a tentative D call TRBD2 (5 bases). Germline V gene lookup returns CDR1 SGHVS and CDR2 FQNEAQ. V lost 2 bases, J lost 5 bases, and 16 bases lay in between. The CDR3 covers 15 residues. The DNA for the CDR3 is TGTGCCAGCAGCTTAAGTAGCGCAGGTGTTAACGAGCAGTACTTC. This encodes CASSLSSAGVNEQYF.

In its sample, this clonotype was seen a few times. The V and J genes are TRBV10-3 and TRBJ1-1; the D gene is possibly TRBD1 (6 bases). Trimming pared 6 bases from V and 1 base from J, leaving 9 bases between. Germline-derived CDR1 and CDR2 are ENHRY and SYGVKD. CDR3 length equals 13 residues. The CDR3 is CAIRVGGNTEAFF. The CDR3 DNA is TGTGCCATCAGGGTAGGGGGGAACACTGAAGCTTTCTTT.

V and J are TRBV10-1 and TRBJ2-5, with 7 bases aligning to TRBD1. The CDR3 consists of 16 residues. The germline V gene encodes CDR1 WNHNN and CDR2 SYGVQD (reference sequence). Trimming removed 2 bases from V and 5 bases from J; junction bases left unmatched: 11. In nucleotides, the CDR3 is TGCGCCAGCAGTGAGGGCCGGGACAGCGAAGTGGAGACCCAGTACTTC. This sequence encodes CASSEGRDSEVETQYF.

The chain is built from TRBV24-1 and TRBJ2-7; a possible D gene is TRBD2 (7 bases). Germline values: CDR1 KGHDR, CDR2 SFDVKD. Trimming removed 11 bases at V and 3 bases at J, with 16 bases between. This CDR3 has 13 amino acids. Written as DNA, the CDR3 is TGTGCCAGCGGGGGCAGGGGAATCTACGAGCAGTACTTC. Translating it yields CASGGRGIYEQYF.

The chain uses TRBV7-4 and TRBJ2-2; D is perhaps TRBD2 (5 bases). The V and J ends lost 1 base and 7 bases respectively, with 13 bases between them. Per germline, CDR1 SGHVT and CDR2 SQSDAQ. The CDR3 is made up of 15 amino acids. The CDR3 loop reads CASSLGGSAYGELFF. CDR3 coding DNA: TGTGCCAGCAGCTTAGGTGGGAGCGCGTACGGGGAGCTGTTTTTT.

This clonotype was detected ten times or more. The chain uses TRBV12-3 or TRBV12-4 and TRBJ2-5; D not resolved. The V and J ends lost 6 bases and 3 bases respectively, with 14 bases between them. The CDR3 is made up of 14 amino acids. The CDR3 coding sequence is TGTGCCAGCAGCCCGACGGTAGGGAAAGAGACCCAGTACTTC. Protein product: CASSPTVGKETQYF.

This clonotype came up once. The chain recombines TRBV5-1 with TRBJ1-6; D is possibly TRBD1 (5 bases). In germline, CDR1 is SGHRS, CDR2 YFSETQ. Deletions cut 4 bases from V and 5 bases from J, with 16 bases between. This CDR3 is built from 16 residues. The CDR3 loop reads CASSGRVDEHNSPLHF. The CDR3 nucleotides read TGCGCCAGCAGCGGCAGGGTAGACGAGCATAATTCACCCCTCCACTTT.

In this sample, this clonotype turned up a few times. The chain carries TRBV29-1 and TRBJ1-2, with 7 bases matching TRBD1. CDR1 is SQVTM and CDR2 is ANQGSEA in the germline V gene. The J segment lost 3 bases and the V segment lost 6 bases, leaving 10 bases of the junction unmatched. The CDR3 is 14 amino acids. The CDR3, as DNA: TGCAGCGTCGCCGCTATAGACAGGGACTATGGCTACACCTTC. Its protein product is CSVAAIDRDYGYTF. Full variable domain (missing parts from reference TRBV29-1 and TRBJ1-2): SAVISQKPSRDICQRGTSLTIQCQVDSQVTMMFWYRQQPGQSLTLIATANQGSEATYESGFVIDKFPISRPNLTFSTLTVSNMSPEDSSIYLCSVAAIDRDYGYTFGSGTRLTVV.

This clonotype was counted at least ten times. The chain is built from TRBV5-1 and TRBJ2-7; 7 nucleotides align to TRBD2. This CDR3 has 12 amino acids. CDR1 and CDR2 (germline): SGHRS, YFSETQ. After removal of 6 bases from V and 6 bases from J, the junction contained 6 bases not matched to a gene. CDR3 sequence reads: CASKWGGGEQYF. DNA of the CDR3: TGCGCCAGCAAATGGGGGGGAGGCGAGCAGTACTTC.

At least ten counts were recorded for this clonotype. The CDR3 DNA sequence: TGTGCCAGCAGCTTAGGGGTAGCCCTCTCCTACGAGCAGTACTTC. Protein: CASSLGVALSYEQYF. The chain has TRBV11-2 and TRBJ2-7; D gene unclear. The CDR3 has 15 residues. V was pared by 1 base and J by 0 bases, with 10 bases between. The germline V gene has CDR1 SGHAT and CDR2 FQNNGV.

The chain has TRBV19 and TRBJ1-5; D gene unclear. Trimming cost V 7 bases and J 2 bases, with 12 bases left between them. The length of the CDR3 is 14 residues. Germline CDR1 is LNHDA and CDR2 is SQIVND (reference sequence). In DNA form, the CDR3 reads TGTGCCAGTACAGTGACAATGGGCAATCAGCCCCAGCATTTT. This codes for CASTVTMGNQPQHF. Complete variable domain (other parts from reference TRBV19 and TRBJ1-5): DGGITQSPKYLFRKEGQNVTLSCEQNLNHDAMYWYRQDPGQGLRLIYYSQIVNDFQKGDIAEGYSVSREKKESFPLTVTSAQKNPTAFYLCASTVTMGNQPQHFGDGTRLSIL.

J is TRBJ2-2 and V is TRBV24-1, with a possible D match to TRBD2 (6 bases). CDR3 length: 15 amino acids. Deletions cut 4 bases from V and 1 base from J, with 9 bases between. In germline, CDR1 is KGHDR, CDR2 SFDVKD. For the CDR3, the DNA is TGTGCCACCAGTGACTCCGGGAGGAACACCGGGGAGCTGTTTTTT. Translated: CATSDSGRNTGELFF.

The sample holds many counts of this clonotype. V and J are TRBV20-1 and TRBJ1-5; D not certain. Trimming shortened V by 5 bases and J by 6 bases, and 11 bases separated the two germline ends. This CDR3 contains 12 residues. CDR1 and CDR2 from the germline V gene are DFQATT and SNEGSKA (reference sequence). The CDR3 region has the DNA TGCAGTGCTGAGGAGGCCGGTCAGCCCCAGCATTTT. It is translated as CSAEEAGQPQHF.

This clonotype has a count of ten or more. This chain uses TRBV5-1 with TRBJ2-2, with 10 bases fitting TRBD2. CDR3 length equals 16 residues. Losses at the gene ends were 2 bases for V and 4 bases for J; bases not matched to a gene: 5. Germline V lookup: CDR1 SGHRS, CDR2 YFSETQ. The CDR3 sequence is CASSLGLADVTGELFF. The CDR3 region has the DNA TGCGCCAGCAGCTTAGGACTAGCGGATGTCACCGGGGAGCTGTTTTTT.

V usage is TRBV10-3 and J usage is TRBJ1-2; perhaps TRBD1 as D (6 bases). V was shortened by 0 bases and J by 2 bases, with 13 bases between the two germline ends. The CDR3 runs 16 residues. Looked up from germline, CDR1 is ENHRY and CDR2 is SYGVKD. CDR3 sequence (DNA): TGTGCCATCAGTGAGTCGGACAGTCTTTTAAACTATGGCTACACCTTC. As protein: CAISESDSLLNYGYTF.

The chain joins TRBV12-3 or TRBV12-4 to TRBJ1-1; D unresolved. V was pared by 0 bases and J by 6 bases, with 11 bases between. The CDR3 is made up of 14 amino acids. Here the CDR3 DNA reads TGTGCCAGCAGTTTAGCGCTCCGGGGAGCTGAAGCTTTCTTT. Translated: CASSLALRGAEAFF.

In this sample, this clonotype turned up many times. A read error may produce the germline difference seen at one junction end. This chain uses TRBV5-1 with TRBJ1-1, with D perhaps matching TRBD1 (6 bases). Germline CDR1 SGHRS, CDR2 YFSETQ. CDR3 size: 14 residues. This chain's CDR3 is CASSPGHLNTEAFF. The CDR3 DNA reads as TGTGCCAGCAGCCCGGGACACTTGAACACTGAAGCTTTCTTT.

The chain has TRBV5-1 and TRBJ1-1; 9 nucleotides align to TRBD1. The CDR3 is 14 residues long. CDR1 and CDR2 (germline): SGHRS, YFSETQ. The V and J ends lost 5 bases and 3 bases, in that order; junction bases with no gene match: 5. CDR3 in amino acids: CASRRDRDDTEAFF. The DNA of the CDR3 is TGCGCCAGCAGGCGGGACAGGGACGACACTGAAGCTTTCTTT.

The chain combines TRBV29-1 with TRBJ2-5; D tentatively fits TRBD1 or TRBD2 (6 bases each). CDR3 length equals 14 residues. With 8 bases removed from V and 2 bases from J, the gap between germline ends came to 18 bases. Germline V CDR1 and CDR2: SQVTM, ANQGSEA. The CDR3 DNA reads TGCAGCTTGGTAGTGGGGGGCCCTCAAGAGACCCAGTACTTC. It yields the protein CSLVVGGPQETQYF.

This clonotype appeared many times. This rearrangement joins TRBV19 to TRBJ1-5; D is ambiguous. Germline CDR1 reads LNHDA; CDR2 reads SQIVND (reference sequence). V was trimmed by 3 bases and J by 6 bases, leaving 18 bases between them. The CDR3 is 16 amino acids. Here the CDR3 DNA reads TGTGCCAGTAGTATGCAGTCGGTAGTCTTAAGTCAGCCCCAGCATTTT. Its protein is CASSMQSVVLSQPQHF.

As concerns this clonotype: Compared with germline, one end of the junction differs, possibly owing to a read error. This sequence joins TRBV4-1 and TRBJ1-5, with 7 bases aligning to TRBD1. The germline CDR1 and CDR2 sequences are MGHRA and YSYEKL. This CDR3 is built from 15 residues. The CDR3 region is CTSSRTGIGNQPQHF. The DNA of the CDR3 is TGCACCAGCAGCCGGACAGGAATAGGCAATCAGCCCCAGCATTTT.

The CDR3: CASSQDGLLAGAVETQYF. CDR3 DNA: TGCGCCAGCAGCCAAGACGGACTTCTAGCGGGAGCGGTAGAGACCCAGTACTTC. The chain combines TRBV4-3 with TRBJ2-5; 10 nucleotides align to TRBD2. The length of the CDR3 is 18 residues. The V segment lost 0 bases and the J segment 4 bases; nucleotides outside the gene matches: 11. Looked up from germline, CDR1 is LGHNA and CDR2 is YSLEER.

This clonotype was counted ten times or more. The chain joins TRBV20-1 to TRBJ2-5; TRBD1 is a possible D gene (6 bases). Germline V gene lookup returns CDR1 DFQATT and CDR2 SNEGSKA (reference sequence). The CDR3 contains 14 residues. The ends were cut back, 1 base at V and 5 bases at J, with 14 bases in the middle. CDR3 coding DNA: TGCAGTGCTAGAGGCTTACAGGGTTGGGAGACCCAGTACTTC. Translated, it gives CSARGLQGWETQYF.

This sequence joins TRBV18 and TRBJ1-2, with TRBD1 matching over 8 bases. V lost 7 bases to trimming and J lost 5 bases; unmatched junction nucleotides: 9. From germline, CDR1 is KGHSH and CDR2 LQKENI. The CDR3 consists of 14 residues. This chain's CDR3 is CASLQGDAGYGYTF. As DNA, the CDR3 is TGTGCCAGCTTACAGGGGGATGCTGGGTATGGCTACACCTTC.

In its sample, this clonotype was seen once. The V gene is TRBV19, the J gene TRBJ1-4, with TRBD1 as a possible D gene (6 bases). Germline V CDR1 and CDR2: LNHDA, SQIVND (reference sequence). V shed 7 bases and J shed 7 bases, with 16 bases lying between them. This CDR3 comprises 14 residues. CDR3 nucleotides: TGTGCCAGTACCACGACGGGGGGCGGTGAAAAACTGTTTTTT. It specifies CASTTTGGGEKLFF.